One and the same sample provided the 25 T cell receptor beta chains below, sequenced in a study of T cell changes during pregnancy in multiple sclerosis. Assay: immunoSEQ multiplex PCR; the TCRdb copy retains only in-frame clones and omits some. The sample lists around 100,000 clones, more than 90% seen once, with 0.95% to 1.5% in the top ten. Source: peripheral blood, taken in the second trimester of pregnancy. The receptors stem from a female donor with multiple sclerosis, enrolled in a pregnancy study.

The chain has TRBV27 and TRBJ2-1; TRBD2 matches 8 bases. The CDR3 spans 21 residues. Germline assignment: CDR1 MNHEY and CDR2 SMNVEV (reference sequence). V lost 2 bases to trimming and J lost 0 bases; unmatched junction nucleotides: 18. CDR3 in amino acids: CASSLVWGSGSPTSSYNEQFF. The CDR3 DNA follows: TGTGCCAGCAGTTTAGTGTGGGGGAGCGGGAGCCCTACTAGCTCCTACAATGAGCAGTTCTTC.

This rearrangement joins TRBV18 to TRBJ1-5, with 8 bases lining up with TRBD1. CDR1 KGHSH and CDR2 LQKENI come from the germline V gene. Losses at the gene ends were 0 bases for V and 12 bases for J; bases not matched to a gene: 4. The CDR3 is 13 amino acids. The CDR3 is CASSPPARGRQHF. The DNA of the CDR3 is TGTGCCAGCTCACCACCTGCCAGGGGGCGCCAGCATTTT.

This rearrangement joins TRBV11-2 to TRBJ2-3; a weak D match, TRBD2 (6 bases). Trimming removed 8 bases at V and 1 base at J, with 13 bases between. Germline CDR1 and CDR2: SGHAT and FQNNGV. The CDR3 spans 14 residues. The CDR3, as DNA: TGTGCCAGCGCGCGGAGGGCGGGCACAGATACGCAGTATTTT. Its protein product is CASARRAGTDTQYF.

The chain couples TRBV27 to TRBJ1-5; 8 bases match TRBD1. Germline V gene data show CDR1 as MNHEY and CDR2 as SMNVEV (reference sequence). Losses at the gene ends were 8 bases for V and 7 bases for J; bases not matched to a gene: 7. This CDR3 spans 13 amino acids. The CDR3 loop reads CASASGGWQPQHF. In DNA form, the CDR3 reads TGTGCCAGCGCCTCAGGGGGCTGGCAGCCCCAGCATTTT.

The gene calls are TRBV7-6 and TRBJ2-5; 8 bases map to TRBD1. V gave up 4 bases and J gave up 2 bases; unmatched junction bases: 6. This CDR3 comprises 15 residues. Germline CDR1 reads SGHVS; CDR2 reads FNYEAQ. The CDR3 DNA follows: TGTGCCAGCAGCTACTACAACAGGGGGCAAGAGACCCAGTACTTC. It translates to CASSYYNRGQETQYF.

This chain connects TRBV5-4 to TRBJ2-7; the match to TRBD2 covers 12 bases. The V gene end was trimmed by 0 bases and the J gene end by 5 bases; junction bases not matched to a gene: 6. Germline values: CDR1 SGHNT, CDR2 YYREEE (reference sequence). This CDR3 is 16 amino acids long. CDR3 DNA sequence: TGTGCCAGCAGCTTGGGGACTAGCGGGATTGTCCACGAGCAGTACTTC. Translation gives CASSLGTSGIVHEQYF.

The V gene is TRBV6-5, the J gene TRBJ1-1; D not resolved. The germline gives CDR1 MNHEY, CDR2 SVGAGI. The CDR3 sequence is 14 residues long. Trimming stripped 2 bases from V and 4 bases from J, with 11 bases between. CDR3 nucleotide sequence: TGTGCCAGCAGTTACCGGGGTGAGGGCACTGAAGCTTTCTTT. Protein: CASSYRGEGTEAFF.

The chain combines TRBV5-1 with TRBJ2-1; 10 bases are shared with TRBD2. Germline lookup yields CDR1 SGHRS and CDR2 YFSETQ. The CDR3 length is 17 residues. V dropped 3 bases and J dropped 6; count of bases not matched to a gene: 12. The CDR3 sequence is CASSSRAGGPFSNEQFF. The CDR3 coding sequence is TGCGCCAGCAGCTCTCGAGCGGGGGGGCCCTTCTCCAATGAGCAGTTCTTC. Combining the CDR3 with reference TRBV5-1 and TRBJ2-1 gives the whole variable domain KAGVTQTPRYLIKTRGQQVTLSCSPISGHRSVSWYQQTPGQGLQFLFEYFSETQRNKGNFPGRFSGRQFSNSRSEMNVSTLELGDSALYLCASSSRAGGPFSNEQFFGPGTRLTVL.

The chain has TRBV5-1 and TRBJ2-3; the D gene is possibly TRBD2 (6 bases). The CDR3 extends over 15 amino acids. The V gene's germline CDR1 is SGHRS and CDR2 YFSETQ. The germline V and J ends were trimmed by 0 bases and 2 bases, with 10 bases remaining between them. The DNA of the CDR3 is TGCGCCAGCAGCTTGGTAGGCGGGATCACAGATACGCAGTATTTT. As protein: CASSLVGGITDTQYF.

V and J are TRBV29-1 and TRBJ2-3; D is undetermined. The germline V and J ends were trimmed by 0 bases and 3 bases, with 4 bases remaining between them. Germline assignment: CDR1 SQVTM and CDR2 ANQGSEA. The CDR3 has 12 amino acids. The chain's CDR3 is CSVEEETDTQYF. CDR3 DNA: TGCAGCGTTGAAGAAGAGACAGATACGCAGTATTTT.

This chain connects TRBV27 to TRBJ2-7; TRBD2 agrees at 7 bases. The CDR3 runs 12 residues. The V gene end was trimmed by 10 bases and the J gene end by 6 bases; junction bases not matched to a gene: 9. CDR1 is MNHEY and CDR2 is SMNVEV in the germline V gene (reference sequence). CDR3 bases: TGTGCCACCGGGGTCTGGGGGGGCGAGCAGTACTTC. It specifies CATGVWGGEQYF.

J is TRBJ1-2 and V is TRBV5-4, with 7 bases that match TRBD1. The ends lost 0 bases at V and 4 bases at J; junction bases unmatched: 3. Germline CDR1 SGHNT, CDR2 YYREEE (reference sequence). The CDR3 spans 14 residues. CDR3 coding DNA: TGTGCCAGCAGCTTGGTGGGACAGATCTATGGCTACACCTTC. It codes for CASSLVGQIYGYTF.

V and J are TRBV5-1 and TRBJ2-2; maybe TRBD1 (5 bases). Trimming pared 1 base from V and 2 bases from J, leaving 12 bases between. Germline V gene data show CDR1 as SGHRS and CDR2 as YFSETQ. This CDR3 contains 16 residues. The CDR3 sequence is CASSLRGQGNTGELFF. As DNA, the CDR3 is TGCGCCAGCAGCTTGAGGGGCCAGGGAAACACCGGGGAGCTGTTTTTT.

This clone was recorded a few times. V usage is TRBV11-2 and J usage is TRBJ1-1; D ambiguous. Per germline, CDR1 SGHAT and CDR2 FQNNGV. The CDR3 has 13 residues. V lost 3 bases, J lost 3 bases, and 8 bases lay in between. The CDR3 loop reads CASSFSKDTEAFF. The CDR3 DNA follows: TGTGCCAGCAGCTTTAGCAAGGACACTGAAGCTTTCTTT.

The CDR3 nucleotides read TGTGCCAGCAGCTTAGCACCGGGACTAGCGGGCCCCTACGAGCAGTACTTC. As protein: CASSLAPGLAGPYEQYF. This sequence joins TRBV11-2 and TRBJ2-7; 12 nucleotides align to TRBD2. The CDR3 spans 17 residues. Germline V CDR1 and CDR2: SGHAT, FQNNGV. J gave up 2 bases and V 1 base, and 6 bases lay outside the gene matches.

The chain couples TRBV7-2 to TRBJ1-5; a weak D match, TRBD1 (6 bases). The CDR3 is 15 amino acids. The germline V and J ends were trimmed by 5 bases and 7 bases, with 18 bases remaining between them. CDR1 SGHTA and CDR2 FQGNSA come from the germline V gene. CDR3 sequence (DNA): TGTGCCAGCAGCGAGACGGGGGGCTGGAGACAGCCCCAGCATTTT. This encodes CASSETGGWRQPQHF.

The chain joins TRBV7-2 to TRBJ1-3; D ambiguous. CDR1 and CDR2 from the germline V gene are SGHTA and FQGNSA. Between the trimmed V and J ends, which lost 0 bases and 4 bases, there was a span of 13 bases. This CDR3 is 16 amino acids long. The CDR3 reads CASSLALRLHGNTIYF. DNA of the CDR3: TGTGCCAGCAGCTTAGCGCTGCGACTCCACGGAAACACCATATATTTT.

This rearrangement joins TRBV4-2 to TRBJ2-1; TRBD2 matches 7 bases. J lost 5 bases, V lost 4 bases, and 5 bases had no gene match. The CDR3 is 14 residues long. CDR1 LGHNA and CDR2 YNFKEQ come from the germline V gene. CDR3 amino acids: CASSLREGDNEQFF. The CDR3 DNA reads as TGTGCCAGCAGCCTCAGGGAGGGAGACAATGAGCAGTTCTTC.

The chain is built from TRBV28 and TRBJ2-7, with a tentative D call TRBD1 (6 bases). Between the trimmed V and J ends, which lost 6 bases and 4 bases, there was a span of 19 bases. This CDR3 has 15 residues. The V gene's germline CDR1 is MDHEN and CDR2 SYDVKM. The CDR3 here is CASSLSGQQRYEQYF. The CDR3 region has the DNA TGTGCCAGCAGCCTATCGGGACAACAACGGTACGAGCAGTACTTC. Variable domain in full (rest from reference TRBV28 and TRBJ2-7): DVKVTQSSRYLVKRTGEKVFLECVQDMDHENMFWYRQDPGLGLRLIYFSYDVKMKEKGDIPEGYSVSREKKERFSLILESASTNQTSMYLCASSLSGQQRYEQYFGPGTRLTVT.

The gene calls are TRBV10-3 and TRBJ1-2; D possibly corresponds to TRBD1 (5 bases). V was pared by 6 bases and J by 1 base, with 6 bases between. The CDR3 runs 12 residues. Germline loops: CDR1 ENHRY, CDR2 SYGVKD. The chain's CDR3 is CAIRQDNYGYTF. In nucleotides, the CDR3 is TGTGCCATCAGACAGGATAACTATGGCTACACCTTC.

This chain links TRBV5-5 with TRBJ1-5, with 9 positions matching TRBD1. V shed 4 bases and J 0 bases; nucleotides not matched to a gene: 2. Germline lookup yields CDR1 SGHKS and CDR2 YYEKEE (reference sequence). This CDR3 is 15 amino acids long. CDR3 nucleotide sequence: TGTGCCAGCAGCGGGACAGGGTATAGCAATCAGCCCCAGCATTTT. It codes for CASSGTGYSNQPQHF. The full variable domain, completed using reference TRBV5-5 and TRBJ1-5, is DAGVTQSPTHLIKTRGQQVTLRCSPISGHKSVSWYQQVLGQGPQFIFQYYEKEERGRGNFPDRFSARQFPNYSSELNVNALLLGDSALYLCASSGTGYSNQPQHFGDGTRLSIL.

Comments on this clone: One junction end disagrees with the germline gene, perhaps due to a read error. CDR3 sequence reads: CASSLAGTTYEQYF. CDR3 DNA sequence: TGTGCCAGCAGTTTAGCGGGTACTACCTACGAGCAGTACTTC. The chain has TRBV7-8 and TRBJ2-7; TRBD2 agrees at 7 bases. Germline V lookup: CDR1 SGHVS, CDR2 FQNEAQ. This CDR3 has 14 amino acids.

CDR3 region: CASSQVDGLQWADTQYF. The CDR3 DNA reads TGTGCCAGCAGCCAGGTCGATGGCCTTCAATGGGCAGATACGCAGTATTTT. The genes are TRBV5-4 and TRBJ2-3; no reliable D call. This CDR3 has 17 amino acids. The ends were cut back, 4 bases at V and 4 bases at J, with 22 bases in the middle. The V gene's germline CDR1 is SGHNT and CDR2 YYREEE (reference sequence).

The J gene is TRBJ1-2, the V gene TRBV19; 12 bases map to TRBD1. V lost 3 bases and J lost 6; bases outside the gene matches: 5. The CDR3 totals 15 residues. The V gene's germline CDR1 is LNHDA and CDR2 SQIVND (reference sequence). Here the CDR3 DNA reads TGTGCCAGTAGTATTTCGGGACAGGGGGCCAATGGCTACACCTTC. It yields the protein CASSISGQGANGYTF.

V and J are TRBV7-9 and TRBJ2-7, with a possible D match to TRBD1 (6 bases). V lost 1 base, J lost 1 base, and 11 bases lay in between. The CDR3 spans 15 residues. Germline V gene lookup returns CDR1 SEHNR and CDR2 FQNEAQ (reference sequence). The CDR3, as DNA: TGTGCCAGCAGCTTAGTGTGGGACACGTCCTACGAGCAGTACTTC. It is translated as CASSLVWDTSYEQYF.